The 19 T cell receptor beta chains given below trace back to one sample, sequenced in a study of control samples from healthy donors and cancer patients. The protocol was immunoSEQ multiplex PCR, while the TCRdb copy is restricted to in-frame clones and leaves out a portion. The sample consists of approximately 87,000 clones, roughly 91% of them appearing once. Sequences were obtained from blood. These receptors were obtained from a man in his fifties in good health.

J is TRBJ1-2 and V is TRBV6-2 or TRBV6-3, with D unresolved. CDR1 is MNHEY, CDR2 SVGEGT, per germline. Trimming removed 4 bases from V and 4 bases from J, with 4 bases in between. There are 11 residues in the CDR3. This CDR3 reads CASSLGYGYTF. CDR3 nucleotides: TGTGCCAGCAGTTTAGGCTATGGCTACACCTTC.

CDR3 sequence: CASSVDRGSRTEAFF. CDR3 nucleotides: TGTGCCAGCAGCGTTGACAGGGGAAGTCGCACTGAAGCTTTCTTT. The chain employs TRBV9 and TRBJ1-1; 8 nucleotides align to TRBD1. V dropped 2 bases and J dropped 4; count of bases not matched to a gene: 7. Germline CDR1 and CDR2: SGDLS and YYNGEE. The CDR3 consists of 15 residues.

The CDR3 DNA is TGTGCCAGCAGTGAAGAGACCCAGTACTTC. Its translation is CASSEETQYF. The chain joins TRBV27 to TRBJ2-5; D unresolved. Trimming took off 5 bases at V and 3 bases at J, with 1 base between the two ends. CDR1 and CDR2 (germline): MNHEY, SMNVEV (reference sequence). CDR3 length equals 10 residues.

The genes are TRBV19 and TRBJ2-7; D ambiguous. V was trimmed by 7 bases and J by 2 bases, leaving 15 bases between them. Germline CDR1 and CDR2: LNHDA and SQIVND (reference sequence). There are 14 residues in the CDR3. Here the CDR3 reads CASNRRVDAYEQYF. CDR3 sequence (DNA): TGTGCCAGTAATCGTAGGGTTGATGCCTACGAGCAGTACTTC.

The J gene is TRBJ2-7, the V gene TRBV7-9, with D maybe TRBD1 (6 bases). Germline loops: CDR1 SEHNR, CDR2 FQNEAQ (reference sequence). The CDR3 totals 13 residues. The V and J ends lost 5 bases and 3 bases respectively, with 11 bases between them. This CDR3 reads CASSQGQYYEQYF. CDR3 sequence (DNA): TGTGCCAGCAGCCAAGGACAGTACTACGAGCAGTACTTC.

V gene TRBV6-5 combines with J gene TRBJ2-4, with a tentative D call TRBD2 (5 bases). The CDR3 has 14 residues. Germline V lookup: CDR1 MNHEY, CDR2 SVGAGI. V was pared by 2 bases and J by 9 bases, with 14 bases between. CDR3: CASSYGLEERIQYF. DNA for the CDR3: TGTGCCAGCAGTTACGGACTGGAGGAACGCATTCAGTACTTC.

DNA of the CDR3: TGTGCCAGCAGCGTGGGGGAGACTGAAGCTTTCTTT. Residues: CASSVGETEAFF. V gene TRBV11-3 combines with J gene TRBJ1-1; the D gene is possibly TRBD1 (5 bases). Per germline, CDR1 SGHNT and CDR2 YENEEA. The V and J ends lost 5 bases and 5 bases respectively, with 9 bases between them. The CDR3 totals 12 residues.

The V and J genes are TRBV9 and TRBJ1-1; tentatively, D is TRBD1 (5 bases). The V gene's germline CDR1 is SGDLS and CDR2 YYNGEE. The CDR3 loop spans 15 amino acids. Trimming cost V 2 bases and J 1 base, with 12 bases left between them. The CDR3 DNA reads TGTGCCAGCAGCGTTCGAGTGGGGGGGAACACTGAAGCTTTCTTT. It translates to CASSVRVGGNTEAFF. Looking up the rest from reference TRBV9 and TRBJ1-1 gives the full variable domain: DSGVTQTPKHLITATGQRVTLRCSPRSGDLSVYWYQQSLDQGLQFLIQYYNGEERAKGNILERFSAQQFPDLHSELNLSSLELGDSALYFCASSVRVGGNTEAFFGQGTRLTVV.

The chain has TRBV5-5 and TRBJ1-3; no reliable D call. V lost 0 bases to trimming and J lost 0 bases, with 10 bases between them. Germline V CDR1 and CDR2: SGHKS, YYEKEE (reference sequence). This CDR3 is built from 16 residues. CDR3 in amino acids: CASSLVSLDSGNTIYF. The CDR3 region has the DNA TGTGCCAGCAGCTTGGTCAGCCTAGACTCTGGAAACACCATATATTTT.

This clone came up once. V and J are TRBV4-3 and TRBJ2-3; D gene unclear. The germline V gene has CDR1 LGHNA and CDR2 YSLEER. This CDR3 contains 13 residues. V was trimmed by 4 bases and J by 3 bases, leaving 8 bases between them. This CDR3 reads CASSPRTTDTQYF. The CDR3 nucleotides are TGCGCCAGCAGCCCCCGGACGACAGATACGCAGTATTTT.

The CDR3 nucleotides are TGCGCCAGCAGTCAATCCGCGGGATTCGGGACTGGCTACACCTTC. Residues: CASSQSAGFGTGYTF. The chain joins TRBV23-1 to TRBJ1-2, with D perhaps matching TRBD1 (5 bases). TRBV23-1 is an ORF, with its function uncertain. The V end lost 0 bases, the J end lost 7 bases, and 15 bases lay between the germline ends. There are 15 residues in the CDR3.

The chain combines TRBV6-4 with TRBJ1-5; no reliable D call. Germline lookup yields CDR1 MRHNA and CDR2 SNTAGT. The V and J ends lost 7 bases and 9 bases respectively, with 19 bases between them. This CDR3 spans 14 amino acids. The DNA of the CDR3 is TGTGCCAGCAAGAAGGACCCTGGGATGGGGCCCCAGCATTTT. Translated, it gives CASKKDPGMGPQHF.

The CDR3 sequence is CASSDSHLSGANTGELFF. The CDR3 DNA reads TGTGCCAGCAGCGACTCCCACCTTAGCGGGGCGAACACCGGGGAGCTGTTTTTT. This chain uses TRBV5-6 with TRBJ2-2; 8 positions agree with TRBD2. In germline, CDR1 is SGHDT, CDR2 YYEEEE. The CDR3 is 18 residues long. V lost 4 bases to trimming and J lost 0 bases; unmatched junction nucleotides: 11.

V usage is TRBV5-6 and J usage is TRBJ2-7, with D perhaps matching TRBD1 or TRBD2 (5 bases each). Trimming pared 3 bases from V and 7 bases from J, leaving 11 bases between. Germline-derived CDR1 and CDR2 are SGHDT and YYEEEE. CDR3 size: 12 residues. CDR3 in DNA: TGTGCCAGCAGCTCCGGGACGCTGGAGCAGTACTTC. Its protein product is CASSSGTLEQYF.

This chain joins TRBV7-2 and TRBJ1-1; TRBD1 aligns across 9 bases. V shed 1 base and J 1 base; nucleotides not matched to a gene: 4. This CDR3 contains 16 residues. The germline CDR1 and CDR2 sequences are SGHTA and FQGNSA. CDR3 sequence reads: CASSLEGTGKNTEAFF. CDR3 nucleotide sequence: TGTGCCAGCAGCTTAGAAGGGACAGGGAAGAACACTGAAGCTTTCTTT. The full variable domain, its missing parts supplied by reference TRBV7-2 and TRBJ1-1, is GAGVSQSPSNKVTEKGKDVELRCDPISGHTALYWYRQSLGQGLEFLIYFQGNSAPDKSGLPSDRFSAERTGGSVSTLTIQRTQQEDSAVYLCASSLEGTGKNTEAFFGQGTRLTVV.

The rearrangement joins TRBV12-3 or TRBV12-4 to TRBJ1-2; D is undetermined. The CDR3 covers 12 residues. V lost 1 base and J 8 bases, leaving 8 bases between the germline ends. The CDR3 DNA follows: TGTGCCAGCAGTTTAGTAAGACAAGGCTACACCTTC. Translation gives CASSLVRQGYTF.

About this clone: The junction shows a germline mismatch at one end, possibly a read error. Other DNA sequences in this sample translate to the same CDR3. V gene TRBV11-2 combines with J gene TRBJ1-1; D perhaps matches TRBD1 (5 bases). Germline V gene sequence: CDR1 SGHAT, CDR2 FQNNGV. The CDR3 is 13 amino acids. CDR3 DNA: TGTGCCAGCAGCTTAGGGGGGGTTCCTGAAGCCTTCTTT. It specifies CASSLGGVPEAFF.

V and J are TRBV6-2 or TRBV6-3 and TRBJ1-1; possibly TRBD1 for D (5 bases). There are 15 residues in the CDR3. V was trimmed by 5 bases and J by 2 bases, leaving 15 bases between them. Germline V gene data show CDR1 as MNHEY and CDR2 as SVGEGT. The CDR3 nucleotides are TGTGCCAGCAGTCCGACGGGGACCTTTAACACTGAAGCTTTCTTT. Its protein product is CASSPTGTFNTEAFF.

This clone appeared once. V usage is TRBV7-2 and J usage is TRBJ1-2; D unresolved. There are 13 residues in the CDR3. Between the trimmed V and J ends, which lost 5 bases and 8 bases, there was a span of 15 bases. The germline CDR1 and CDR2 sequences are SGHTA and FQGNSA. CDR3 DNA sequence: TGTGCCAGCAGCCCCCATCCGGGGTTCGGCTACACCTTC. This gives the protein CASSPHPGFGYTF.